Presented here are 8 T cell receptor beta chains from one specimen sequenced in a study of low-dose radiotherapy and immunotherapy resistance in tumors. Priming of first-strand cDNA relied on TRAV- and TRBV-specific primers (covering alpha and beta chains). PCR amplification of the TCRs was performed with Phusion for 20 to 25 PCR cycles, and it relied on a constant-region primer together with a V-primer adapter. TCRdb re-derived calls from the reads in MiXCR, one entry per CDR3 protein. This sample has about 12,000 distinct CDR3 sequences, with 76% found just once. Receptors originate from a human donor with advanced metastatic prostate, ovarian, gallbladder or colorectal cancer (not recorded which). This table probably holds off-target reads from a library built for another chain.

V usage is TRBV29-1 and J usage is TRBJ1-2, with unresolved D. This CDR3 has 13 amino acids. The germline CDR1 and CDR2 sequences are SQVTM and ANQGSEA. V was pared by 1 base and J by 4 bases, with 10 bases between. The CDR3 spells CSVEVGRGYGYTF. CDR3 coding DNA: TGCAGCGTTGAAGTAGGGCGAGGCTATGGCTACACCTTC.

This chain links TRBV6-1 with TRBJ2-5; D is unclear. CDR3 length: 13 residues. The germline CDR1 and CDR2 sequences are MNHNS and SASEGT. Trimming shortened V by 7 bases and J by 1 base, and 10 bases separated the two germline ends. CDR3 amino acids: CASTPRFQETQYF. CDR3 sequence (DNA): TGTGCCAGCACTCCCAGATTCCAAGAGACCCAGTACTTC.

This chain uses TRBV26 with TRBJ2-1; whether TRBD1, the table's D call, matches the DNA was not checked. TRBV26 is tagged as a pseudogene. CDR3 size: 14 residues. The CDR3 DNA reads TGTGCCAGCACCTCGGGACAGGGGCTTTATGAGCAGTTCTTC. As protein: CASTSGQGLYEQFF.

The rearrangement uses TRBV5-5 and TRBJ1-2; D is possibly TRBD1 (6 bases). With 3 bases removed from V and 4 bases from J, the gap between germline ends came to 16 bases. Looked up from germline, CDR1 is SGHKS and CDR2 is YYEKEE (reference sequence). The CDR3 consists of 15 residues. CDR3 sequence: CASSYQQGPGYGYTF. In DNA, the CDR3 is TGTGCCAGCAGCTACCAACAGGGTCCGGGCTATGGCTACACCTTC.

V and J are TRBV27 and TRBJ2-2; D perhaps matches TRBD2 (5 bases). The CDR3 extends over 15 amino acids. Germline V gene sequence: CDR1 MNHEY, CDR2 SMNVEV (reference sequence). V lost 2 bases and J lost 4, with 11 bases in between. CDR3 residues: CASSLNFRGTGELFF. In DNA, the CDR3 is TGTGCCAGCAGTTTAAACTTCCGGGGCACCGGGGAGCTGTTTTTT.

The rearrangement links TRBV28 to TRBJ2-2; TRBD1 or TRBD2 may be the D gene (5 bases each). The CDR3 sequence is 14 residues long. Trimming removed 6 bases at V and 4 bases at J, with 12 bases between. Germline V gene data show CDR1 as MDHEN and CDR2 as SYDVKM. CDR3: CASRISGTTGELFF. The CDR3 DNA sequence: TGTGCCAGCAGGATTAGTGGGACCACCGGGGAGCTGTTTTTT.

This clonotype showed up just a few times. The gene calls are TRBV29-1 and TRBJ1-4, with a possible D match to TRBD1 (5 bases). V was trimmed by 1 base and J by 7 bases, leaving 16 bases between them. Per the germline V gene, CDR1 is SQVTM and CDR2 is ANQGSEA. The CDR3 consists of 15 residues. In DNA form, the CDR3 reads TGCAGCGTTGAAGTAGCAACAGCTCAGGGTGAAAAACTGTTTTTT. Amino acid sequence: CSVEVATAQGEKLFF.

This sequence joins TRBV2 and TRBJ1-5; 7 positions agree with TRBD1. The V gene end was trimmed by 5 bases and the J gene end by 2 bases; junction bases not matched to a gene: 6. The CDR3 covers 15 residues. CDR1 and CDR2 (germline): SNHLY, FYNNEI. CDR3 DNA: TGTGCCAGCAGTACCGGGACAGTAGGCAATCAGCCCCAGCATTTT. Translating gives CASSTGTVGNQPQHF.